Shown below are 3 T cell receptor beta chains from a single sample sequenced in a study of early T cells in non-severe SARS-CoV-2 infection. TCRdb independently ran MiXCR on the 5' RACE reads; one entry per CDR3 protein. Among some 27,000 distinct CDR3 sequences, approximately 4.3% were seen once, and the ten largest hold about 12%. Sequencing was performed on whole blood. The receptors shown here come from an adult who was a healthcare worker with PCR-confirmed SARS-CoV-2 infection or an uninfected control (not recorded which).

V is TRBV6-6 and J is TRBJ2-7; no definite D call. The CDR3 totals 12 residues. Looked up from germline, CDR1 is MNHNY and CDR2 is SVGAGI (reference sequence). V lost 7 bases to trimming and J lost 3 bases, with 10 bases between them. CDR3 residues: CASTDSDYEQYF. DNA of the CDR3: TGTGCCAGCACCGATTCCGACTACGAGCAGTACTTC.

This clonotype was recorded at least ten times. The CDR3 nucleotides read TGTGCCAGCAGTTTATGGGTAGGGAATGAGTACTTC. It encodes CASSLWVGNEYF. The chain is built from TRBV28 and TRBJ2-7, with D unresolved. CDR1 and CDR2 (germline): MDHEN, SYDVKM. The CDR3 consists of 12 residues. Trimming took off 0 bases at V and 11 bases at J, with 11 bases between the two ends. Supplemented by reference TRBV28 and TRBJ2-7, the full variable domain reads DVKVTQSSRYLVKRTGEKVFLECVQDMDHENMFWYRQDPGLGLRLIYFSYDVKMKEKGDIPEGYSVSREKKERFSLILESASTNQTSMYLCASSLWVGNEYFGPGTRLTVT.

J is TRBJ2-2 and V is TRBV5-1; possibly TRBD1 for D (7 bases). Germline CDR1 SGHRS, CDR2 YFSETQ. V lost 2 bases, J lost 3 bases, and 11 bases lay in between. This CDR3 is 15 amino acids long. The CDR3 reads CASSLTGEDTGELFF. The CDR3 DNA sequence: TGCGCCAGCAGCTTAACAGGGGAGGACACCGGGGAGCTGTTTTTT.